This entry lists 27 T cell receptor beta chains sequenced from one sample in a study of Graves' ophthalmopathy and Graves' hyperthyroidism. Beta-chain TCR CDR3 regions were amplified from RNA transcripts. An opening RT-PCR round employed HTBI primers and preceded a second-round multiplex PCR. TCRdb re-derived calls from the multiplex PCR reads in MiXCR, one entry per CDR3 protein. The profile covers under 350,000 distinct CDR3 sequences, with 17% appearing a single time and about 12% taken by the ten largest. Specimen: peripheral blood. The source of these receptors is an adult man with Graves' ophthalmopathy.

This clonotype has ten or more counts. V is TRBV7-2 and J is TRBJ2-7; tentatively, D is TRBD2 (6 bases). Trimming cost V 5 bases and J 3 bases, with 17 bases left between them. This CDR3 comprises 15 residues. CDR1 and CDR2 from the germline V gene are SGHTA and FQGNSA. The CDR3 loop reads CASSPRSGGVYEQYF. CDR3 bases: TGTGCCAGCAGCCCCCGCTCGGGCGGGGTCTACGAGCAGTACTTC. Combining the CDR3 with reference TRBV7-2 and TRBJ2-7 gives the whole variable domain GAGVSQSPSNKVTEKGKDVELRCDPISGHTALYWYRQSLGQGLEFLIYFQGNSAPDKSGLPSDRFSAERTGGSVSTLTIQRTQQEDSAVYLCASSPRSGGVYEQYFGPGTRLTVT.

There are many counts of this clonotype. The chain is built from TRBV27 and TRBJ1-5; no reliable D call. Germline V gene sequence: CDR1 MNHEY, CDR2 SMNVEV (reference sequence). The length of the CDR3 is 13 residues. V lost 4 bases to trimming and J lost 0 bases, with 4 bases between them. DNA of the CDR3: TGTGCCAGCAGTTCTGATAGCAATCAGCCCCAGCATTTT. This codes for CASSSDSNQPQHF.

This clonotype was counted at least ten times. The chain is built from TRBV11-2 and TRBJ2-5; D possibly matches TRBD1 or TRBD2 (6 bases each). CDR1 is SGHAT, CDR2 FQNNGV, per germline. V lost 0 bases, J lost 4 bases, and 12 bases lay in between. The CDR3 is 15 residues long. CDR3 coding DNA: TGTGCCAGCAGCTTAGATGGGGGGCGCGGAGAGACCCAGTACTTC. Protein sequence: CASSLDGGRGETQYF.

This clonotype was seen repeatedly, ten times or more. V is TRBV6-5 and J is TRBJ2-7; no definite D call. Trimming shortened V by 2 bases and J by 0 bases, and 11 bases separated the two germline ends. Germline CDR1 and CDR2: MNHEY and SVGAGI. The CDR3 is 15 amino acids. CDR3 in DNA: TGTGCCAGCAGTTACGGCTCGGCCGTCTCCTACGAGCAGTACTTC. This translates into CASSYGSAVSYEQYF.

This clonotype was seen at least ten times. This rearrangement joins TRBV6-1 to TRBJ1-5; a weak D match, TRBD1 (5 bases). Trimming pared 10 bases from V and 3 bases from J, leaving 13 bases between. The CDR3 has 13 amino acids. Germline-derived CDR1 and CDR2 are MNHNS and SASEGT. This CDR3 is CATRDGVNQPQHF. CDR3 nucleotides: TGTGCCACCAGGGACGGCGTCAATCAGCCCCAGCATTTT.

This clonotype has ten or more counts. The chain is built from TRBV27 and TRBJ1-5; TRBD1 matches at 8 bases. Germline V gene data show CDR1 as MNHEY and CDR2 as SMNVEV (reference sequence). V lost 3 bases to trimming and J lost 3 bases; unmatched junction nucleotides: 4. This CDR3 contains 15 residues. The CDR3, as DNA: TGTGCCAGCAGTTTGGGACAGGAATACAATCAGCCCCAGCATTTT. This codes for CASSLGQEYNQPQHF.

This clonotype showed up many times. The genes are TRBV6-5 and TRBJ2-7, with 8 bases matching TRBD1. Germline V CDR1 and CDR2: MNHEY, SVGAGI. This CDR3 has 14 residues. V trimming: 2 bases; J trimming: 4 bases; junction bases outside the gene matches: 4. The CDR3 DNA sequence: TGTGCCAGCAGTTACGCAGGGGGCGATTACGAGCAGTACTTC. Amino acids: CASSYAGGDYEQYF.

This clonotype was picked up many times. The CDR3 nucleotides read TGTGCCTGGAGTACTTACCCTGGGGCCAACGTCCTGACTTTC. Protein product: CAWSTYPGANVLTF. The rearrangement joins TRBV30 to TRBJ2-6; D call uncertain. From germline, CDR1 is GTSNPN and CDR2 SVGIG (reference sequence). CDR3 size: 14 residues. V lost 2 bases and J lost 2, with 7 bases in between.

V is TRBV28 and J is TRBJ2-7, with 9 bases that match TRBD1. Germline-derived CDR1 and CDR2 are MDHEN and SYDVKM. This CDR3 contains 13 residues. The CDR3 DNA is TGTTCGGTAACAGGGGGCGATATATACGAGCAGTACTTC. This translates into CSVTGGDIYEQYF.

This clonotype occurred many times. V gene TRBV15 combines with J gene TRBJ1-6; TRBD1 aligns across 9 bases. This CDR3 is 14 amino acids long. The germline gives CDR1 LNHNV, CDR2 YYDKDF (reference sequence). J gave up 8 bases and V 5 bases, and 4 bases lay outside the gene matches. CDR3 residues: CATSRGQGDSPLHF. CDR3 DNA: TGTGCCACCAGCCGGGGACAGGGCGATTCACCCCTCCACTTT.

This clonotype turned up a few times. One base away lies a much larger clone, so this may be a sequencing read error. The chain has TRBV7-9 and TRBJ2-5; D gene uncertain. Trimming shortened V by 8 bases and J by 5 bases, and 12 bases separated the two germline ends. Germline V CDR1 and CDR2: SEHNR, FQNEAQ (reference sequence). CDR3 length: 12 amino acids. The CDR3 protein is CASCKPGETQYF. The CDR3 DNA follows: TGTGCCAGCTGCAAACCCGGGGAGACCCAGTACTTC.

At least ten counts were recorded for this clonotype. The J gene is TRBJ1-3, the V gene TRBV28, with D perhaps matching TRBD1 (6 bases). The V gene's germline CDR1 is MDHEN and CDR2 SYDVKM. The CDR3 is 17 residues long. V shed 6 bases and J shed 0 bases, with 18 bases lying between them. The CDR3 here is CASSLMTGTHSGNTIYF. In DNA form, the CDR3 reads TGTGCCAGCAGCCTGATGACAGGAACCCACTCTGGAAACACCATATATTTT. Based on the CDR3 plus reference TRBV28 and TRBJ1-3, the full variable domain is DVKVTQSSRYLVKRTGEKVFLECVQDMDHENMFWYRQDPGLGLRLIYFSYDVKMKEKGDIPEGYSVSREKKERFSLILESASTNQTSMYLCASSLMTGTHSGNTIYFGEGSWLTVV.

This clonotype was counted many times. V gene TRBV28 combines with J gene TRBJ1-3, with TRBD1 as a possible D gene (5 bases). Per germline, CDR1 MDHEN and CDR2 SYDVKM. CDR3 length: 13 residues. V was cut by 6 bases and J by 4 bases, with 10 bases left in between. The CDR3 loop is CASSRDFGNTIYF. The CDR3 DNA sequence: TGTGCCAGCAGCCGGGACTTCGGAAACACCATATATTTT.

In this sample, this clonotype turned up many times. This chain uses TRBV28 with TRBJ1-2; D unresolved. The CDR3 is made up of 15 amino acids. Germline assignment: CDR1 MDHEN and CDR2 SYDVKM. Trimming cost V 4 bases and J 4 bases, with 16 bases left between them. CDR3 nucleotide sequence: TGTGCCAGCAGTTCGGTTATGGACGGGAGCTATGGCTACACCTTC. Residues: CASSSVMDGSYGYTF.

There are many counts of this clonotype. The J gene is TRBJ2-7, the V gene TRBV20-1; weak D call: TRBD1 (6 bases). Germline V CDR1 and CDR2: DFQATT, SNEGSKA (reference sequence). The CDR3 contains 13 residues. The CDR3 sequence: CSAEGTRTYEQYF. CDR3 DNA sequence: TGCAGCGCAGAGGGGACACGAACCTACGAGCAGTACTTC.

In the case of this clonotype: This may arise from a read error, as a much more abundant clone is one base away. The gene calls are TRBV19 and TRBJ2-6, with D perhaps being TRBD1 or TRBD2 (5 bases each). V was pared by 3 bases and J by 3 bases, with 18 bases between. The CDR3 length is 18 residues. Germline assignment: CDR1 LNHDA and CDR2 SQIVND (reference sequence). The CDR3 sequence: CASSMRGRVGDGANVLTF. Written as DNA, the CDR3 is TGTGCCAGTAGTATGAGGGGCAGGGTAGGAGATGGGGCCAACGTCCTGACTTTC.

This clonotype appeared many times. Germline and junction disagree at one end, which may indicate a read error. V and J are TRBV28 and TRBJ1-1; 10 bases are a match to TRBD1. Germline CDR1 is MDHEN and CDR2 is SYDVKM. This CDR3 region has 14 residues. Here the CDR3 DNA reads TGTGCCGGCAGCCGAGCAGACAGGGGGCCGAGGGCTTTCTTT. Protein sequence: CAGSRADRGPRAFF.

This clonotype occurred many times. The gene calls are TRBV11-1 and TRBJ2-3; 12 positions agree with TRBD2. Trimming removed 6 bases from V and 3 bases from J; junction bases left unmatched: 10. CDR3 length: 17 residues. CDR1 and CDR2 (germline): SGHAT, FQDESV (reference sequence). The CDR3 reads CASSLVRLAGVTDTQYF. In nucleotides, the CDR3 is TGTGCCAGCAGTCTCGTCCGACTAGCGGGAGTAACAGATACGCAGTATTTT.

The table lists this clonotype with many counts. CDR3 nucleotide sequence: TGTGCCAGCAGACGGACAGGGGAAAGCGAGCAGTACTTC. It encodes CASRRTGESEQYF. J is TRBJ2-7 and V is TRBV6-1; 9 positions agree with TRBD1. CDR3 length: 13 residues. The V gene's germline CDR1 is MNHNS and CDR2 SASEGT. Unmatched junction bases numbered 6, after V lost 6 bases and J lost 6 bases.

This clonotype was seen at least ten times. The chain combines TRBV30 with TRBJ1-6; 9 bases are shared with TRBD1. In germline, CDR1 is GTSNPN, CDR2 SVGIG (reference sequence). The CDR3 length is 14 residues. V shed 4 bases and J 8 bases; nucleotides not matched to a gene: 6. The CDR3 DNA is TGTGCCTGGAATACAGGGGGCAAGGATTCACCCCTCCACTTT. This sequence encodes CAWNTGGKDSPLHF.

This clonotype was observed at least ten times. The chain links TRBV15 to TRBJ1-5; D not resolved. Germline V CDR1 and CDR2: LNHNV, YYDKDF (reference sequence). V was pared by 0 bases and J by 2 bases, with 8 bases between. CDR3 size: 15 residues. The CDR3 sequence is CATSREWDGNQPQHF. The CDR3 nucleotides are TGTGCCACCAGCAGAGAGTGGGATGGCAATCAGCCCCAGCATTTT.

In this sample, this clonotype turned up many times. The chain employs TRBV6-1 and TRBJ1-5, with 7 bases lining up with TRBD1. This CDR3 spans 15 amino acids. V trimming: 4 bases; J trimming: 2 bases; junction bases outside the gene matches: 5. Germline V gene sequence: CDR1 MNHNS, CDR2 SASEGT. CDR3 DNA: TGTGCCAGCAGTGGACAGGGTTGGGGCAATCAGCCCCAGCATTTT. Protein product: CASSGQGWGNQPQHF.

This clonotype was picked up many times. The chain has TRBV28 and TRBJ1-2; D is unresolved. Germline values: CDR1 MDHEN, CDR2 SYDVKM. Deletions cut 3 bases from V and 3 bases from J, with 8 bases between. The CDR3 contains 13 residues. CDR3 DNA sequence: TGTGCCAGCAGTTTGGACGGACACTATGGCTACACCTTC. Its protein product is CASSLDGHYGYTF.

This clonotype has a count of ten or more. The V call is TRBV11-3, the J call TRBJ2-2, with a possible D match to TRBD1 (6 bases). The CDR3 extends over 14 amino acids. Germline V gene data show CDR1 as SGHNT and CDR2 as YENEEA. Trimming took off 4 bases at V and 10 bases at J, with 16 bases between the two ends. CDR3 DNA sequence: TGTGCCAGCAGCTCCACAGGGATCGGCGAGGAGCTGTTTTTT. Amino acids: CASSSTGIGEELFF.

In its sample, this clonotype was seen many times. The chain carries TRBV6-5 and TRBJ1-2, with 8 positions matching TRBD1. The V segment lost 6 bases and the J segment 8 bases; nucleotides outside the gene matches: 8. The V gene's germline CDR1 is MNHEY and CDR2 SVGAGI. This CDR3 comprises 13 residues. The CDR3 bases are TGTGCCAGCAGCCAGGGACAGGCCAGAGGCTACACCTTC. Protein: CASSQGQARGYTF.

The J gene is TRBJ1-2, the V gene TRBV29-1, with D tentatively TRBD1 (6 bases). Germline assignment: CDR1 SQVTM and CDR2 ANQGSEA. V was shortened by 5 bases and J by 6 bases, with 16 bases between the two germline ends. CDR3 size: 13 residues. CDR3 sequence (DNA): TGCAGCGTTATGACAGGTTTATCCAATGGCTACACCTTC. This codes for CSVMTGLSNGYTF.

Of note for this clonotype: With a much larger clone just one base away, this may be a read error. The J gene is TRBJ1-1, the V gene TRBV18; D not certain. V was shortened by 1 base and J by 2 bases, with 8 bases between the two germline ends. The germline V gene encodes CDR1 KGHSH and CDR2 LQKENI. This CDR3 region has 14 residues. This CDR3 is CASSPLVLNTEAFF. The CDR3 bases are TGTGCCAGCTCACCACTGGTACTAAACACTGAAGCTTTCTTT.